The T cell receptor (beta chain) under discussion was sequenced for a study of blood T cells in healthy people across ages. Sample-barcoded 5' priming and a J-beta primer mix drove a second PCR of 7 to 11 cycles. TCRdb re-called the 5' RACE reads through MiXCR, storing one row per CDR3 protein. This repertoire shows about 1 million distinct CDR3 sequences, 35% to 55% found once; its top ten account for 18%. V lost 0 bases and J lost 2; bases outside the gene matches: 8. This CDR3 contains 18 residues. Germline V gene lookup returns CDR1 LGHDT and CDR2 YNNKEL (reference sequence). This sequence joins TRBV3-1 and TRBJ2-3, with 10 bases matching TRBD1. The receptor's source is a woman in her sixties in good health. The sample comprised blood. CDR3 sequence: CASSQDGDRGRATDTQYF. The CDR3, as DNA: TGTGCCAGCAGCCAAGATGGTGACAGGGGGCGAGCCACAGATACGCAGTATTTT.